This is a list of T cell receptor beta chains from one sample in a study of memory CD4+ T cells and cytomegalovirus serostatus. Here immunoSEQ multiplex PCR was the method, and the copy in TCRdb shows in-frame clones only, minus some. The data contain about 56,000 clones, over 80% of them singletons. The material sequenced was memory CD4+ T cells from blood. The receptors were sampled from an adult in good health and CMV-seronegative. CDR3s include the opening cysteine and the closing phenylalanine or tryptophan. Each record gives: D gene, J gene, V gene, CDR3 protein. D genes are given only for firm matches.

NA | TRBJ1-5 | TRBV5-8 | CASSFMGGRSNQPQHF
TRBD1 | TRBJ1-2 | TRBV25-1 | CASSVKGGGGYTF
NA | TRBJ1-1 | TRBV5-8 | CASSRIHRVSEAFF
NA | TRBJ1-6 | TRBV5-1 | CASSLLGAHSPLHF
TRBD1 | TRBJ1-1 | TRBV6-5 | CASSYPSGTGATEAFF
NA | TRBJ2-3 | TRBV27 | CASSFWSADTQYF
NA | TRBJ2-2 | TRBV11-1 | CASSLRGPGELFF
NA | TRBJ2-7 | TRBV25-1 | CASRQAGSYEQYF
TRBD2 | TRBJ2-1 | TRBV5-1 | CASTIAGGNEQFF
TRBD2 | TRBJ2-1 | TRBV7-2 | CASSPRLAGATSSYNEQFF
TRBD2 | TRBJ2-1 | TRBV6-6 | CASGPGTSGYNEQFF
TRBD1 | TRBJ2-3 | TRBV6-5 | CASSPGGRRTDTQYF
NA | TRBJ2-5 | TRBV4-2 | CASSPGEETQYF
TRBD2 | TRBJ2-1 | TRBV30 | CAWSVMTSGVLHEQFF
NA | TRBJ1-2 | TRBV4-3 | CASSQDVRGRGYTF
NA | TRBJ2-1 | TRBV4-3 | CASSQDHYNEQFF
TRBD1 | TRBJ1-5 | TRBV30 | CAWSMGQRNQPQHF
TRBD2 | TRBJ2-7 | TRBV7-2 | CASSPRRGLVIGKGYEQYF
NA | TRBJ2-3 | TRBV7-2 | CASTLRDTQYF
NA | TRBJ2-1 | TRBV6-5 | CASSYELGSSYNEQFF
NA | TRBJ1-1 | TRBV4-1 | CASSQVRVNTEAFF
NA | TRBJ2-2 | TRBV11-3 | CASSLGGGRMNTGELFF
NA | TRBJ1-1 | TRBV7-2 | CASSLKGGTEAFF
TRBD1 | TRBJ2-5 | TRBV5-1 | CASSLSGGQETQYF
NA | TRBJ2-7 | TRBV5-5 | CASSSQGSHEQYF